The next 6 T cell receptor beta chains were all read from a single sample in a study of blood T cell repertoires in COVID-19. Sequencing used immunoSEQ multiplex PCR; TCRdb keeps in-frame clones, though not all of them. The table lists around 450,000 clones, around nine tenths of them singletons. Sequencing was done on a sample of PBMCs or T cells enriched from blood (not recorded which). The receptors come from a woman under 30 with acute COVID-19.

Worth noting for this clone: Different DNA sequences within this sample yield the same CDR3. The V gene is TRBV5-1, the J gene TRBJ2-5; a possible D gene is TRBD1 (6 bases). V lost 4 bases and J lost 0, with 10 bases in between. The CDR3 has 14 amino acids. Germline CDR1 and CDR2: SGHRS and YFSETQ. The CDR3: CASSPGTNQETQYF. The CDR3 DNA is TGCGCCAGCAGCCCCGGGACAAACCAAGAGACCCAGTACTTC. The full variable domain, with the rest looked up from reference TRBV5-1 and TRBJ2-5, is KAGVTQTPRYLIKTRGQQVTLSCSPISGHRSVSWYQQTPGQGLQFLFEYFSETQRNKGNFPGRFSGRQFSNSRSEMNVSTLELGDSALYLCASSPGTNQETQYFGPGTRLLVL.

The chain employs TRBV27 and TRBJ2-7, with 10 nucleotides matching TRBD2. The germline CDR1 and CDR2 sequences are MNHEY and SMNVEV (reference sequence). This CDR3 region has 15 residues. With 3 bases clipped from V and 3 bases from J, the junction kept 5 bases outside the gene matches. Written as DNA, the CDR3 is TGTGCCAGCAGTTTCTCACTAGCGGGGAACTACGAGCAGTACTTC. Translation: CASSFSLAGNYEQYF.

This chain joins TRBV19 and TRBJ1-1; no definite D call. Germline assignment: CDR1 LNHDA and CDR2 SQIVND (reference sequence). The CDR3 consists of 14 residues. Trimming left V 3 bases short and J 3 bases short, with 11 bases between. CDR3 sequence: CASSMVPGDTEAFF. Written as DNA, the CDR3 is TGTGCCAGTAGTATGGTCCCCGGGGACACTGAAGCTTTCTTT. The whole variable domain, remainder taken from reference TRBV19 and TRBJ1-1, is DGGITQSPKYLFRKEGQNVTLSCEQNLNHDAMYWYRQDPGQGLRLIYYSQIVNDFQKGDIAEGYSVSREKKESFPLTVTSAQKNPTAFYLCASSMVPGDTEAFFGQGTRLTVV.

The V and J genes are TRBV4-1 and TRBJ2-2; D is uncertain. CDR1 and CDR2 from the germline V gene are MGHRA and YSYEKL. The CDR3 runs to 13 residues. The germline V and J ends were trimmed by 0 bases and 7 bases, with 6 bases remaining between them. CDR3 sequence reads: CASSQDRRGELFF. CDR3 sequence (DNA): TGCGCCAGCAGCCAAGATCGTCGCGGGGAGCTGTTTTTT.

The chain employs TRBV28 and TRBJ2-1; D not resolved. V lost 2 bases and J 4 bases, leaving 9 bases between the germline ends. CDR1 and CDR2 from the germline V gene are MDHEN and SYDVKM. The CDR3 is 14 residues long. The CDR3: CASSLRSRYNEQFF. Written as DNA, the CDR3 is TGTGCCAGCAGTTTAAGGAGTCGATACAATGAGCAGTTCTTC. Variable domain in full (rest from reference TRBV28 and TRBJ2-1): DVKVTQSSRYLVKRTGEKVFLECVQDMDHENMFWYRQDPGLGLRLIYFSYDVKMKEKGDIPEGYSVSREKKERFSLILESASTNQTSMYLCASSLRSRYNEQFFGPGTRLTVL.

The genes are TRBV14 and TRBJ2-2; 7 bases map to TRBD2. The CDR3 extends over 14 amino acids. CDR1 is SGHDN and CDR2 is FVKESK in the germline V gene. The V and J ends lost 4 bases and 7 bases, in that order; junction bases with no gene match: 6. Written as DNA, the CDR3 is TGTGCCAGCAGCCCCTACCGGGGGGACGGGGAGCTGTTTTTT. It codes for CASSPYRGDGELFF.